What follows are 17 T cell receptor beta chains derived from one specimen sequenced in a study of blood T cell repertoires in COVID-19. Sequencing was performed with immunoSEQ multiplex PCR; in TCRdb, only in-frame clones are kept and a portion is missing. The sample lists 150,000 to 200,000 clones, 65% to 90% occurring once. Specimen: peripheral blood. The receptors here all came from a man in his 60s with acute or convalescent COVID-19.

The chain joins TRBV4-2 to TRBJ2-3; the D gene is possibly TRBD2 (7 bases). This CDR3 is built from 15 residues. The germline CDR1 and CDR2 sequences are LGHNA and YNFKEQ. The V end lost 7 bases, the J end lost 1 base, and 15 bases lay between the germline ends. CDR3 in amino acids: CASTRREGGTDTQYF. The CDR3 nucleotides read TGTGCCAGCACCCGAAGGGAGGGGGGCACAGATACGCAGTATTTT.

The chain links TRBV5-4 to TRBJ1-6; D may be TRBD1 (6 bases). Germline V gene sequence: CDR1 SGHNT, CDR2 YYREEE (reference sequence). CDR3 length: 17 residues. Trimming cost V 3 bases and J 0 bases, with 13 bases left between them. The CDR3 loop reads CASSSTGSSSYNSPLHF. CDR3 nucleotides: TGTGCCAGCAGCTCTACAGGGTCGAGCTCCTATAATTCACCCCTCCACTTT.

In its sample, this clone was seen once. This chain connects TRBV29-1 to TRBJ1-4; the match to TRBD1 covers 8 bases. V dropped 4 bases and J dropped 8; count of bases not matched to a gene: 3. CDR3 length: 12 residues. Per the germline V gene, CDR1 is SQVTM and CDR2 is ANQGSEA. In DNA, the CDR3 is TGCAGCGTTGGGACAGGGACGGAAAAACTGTTTTTT. It specifies CSVGTGTEKLFF.

V is TRBV4-1 and J is TRBJ1-2; a possible D gene is TRBD1 (6 bases). The germline V and J ends were trimmed by 3 bases and 4 bases, with 15 bases remaining between them. Looked up from germline, CDR1 is MGHRA and CDR2 is YSYEKL. The CDR3 runs 15 residues. The CDR3 protein is CASSQAGQPVYGYTF. In nucleotides, the CDR3 is TGCGCCAGCAGCCAGGCCGGACAGCCCGTCTATGGCTACACCTTC.

This chain connects TRBV11-2 to TRBJ1-1, with D perhaps TRBD1 (5 bases). V was cut by 4 bases and J by 1 base, with 10 bases left in between. The CDR3 has 14 residues. Germline V gene data show CDR1 as SGHAT and CDR2 as FQNNGV. The CDR3 DNA is TGTGCCAGCAGCTCGACAGTCCGGAACACTGAAGCTTTCTTT. Translation: CASSSTVRNTEAFF.

The chain employs TRBV7-9 and TRBJ1-4; TRBD1 matches 8 bases. V lost 5 bases to trimming and J lost 1 base; unmatched junction nucleotides: 3. CDR1 SEHNR and CDR2 FQNEAQ come from the germline V gene (reference sequence). CDR3 size: 15 residues. Here the CDR3 DNA reads TGTGCCAGCAGCGCAGGACAGGGAACTAATGAAAAACTGTTTTTT. Protein: CASSAGQGTNEKLFF.

The V and J genes are TRBV29-1 and TRBJ1-4; D remains unclear. The V gene lost 2 bases and the J gene lost 7 bases, with 17 bases spanning the gap. CDR1 and CDR2 from the germline V gene are SQVTM and ANQGSEA. The CDR3 spans 15 residues. CDR3 sequence reads: CSVENPAGAGEKLFF. CDR3 DNA sequence: TGCAGCGTTGAAAACCCCGCCGGTGCGGGTGAAAAACTGTTTTTT.

The chain recombines TRBV4-1 with TRBJ1-1; 7 bases fit TRBD1. V trimming: 4 bases; J trimming: 1 base; junction bases outside the gene matches: 6. Germline V CDR1 and CDR2: MGHRA, YSYEKL. The CDR3 sequence is 15 residues long. DNA for the CDR3: TGCGCCAGCAGCCGAGACAACAGGGGGAACACTGAAGCTTTCTTT. It translates to CASSRDNRGNTEAFF.

The count of this clone is one. The chain employs TRBV15 and TRBJ2-3; TRBD2 matches at 7 bases. V lost 4 bases, J lost 2 bases, and 9 bases stayed unmatched. The CDR3 totals 16 residues. Germline V gene sequence: CDR1 LNHNV, CDR2 YYDKDF (reference sequence). The CDR3 DNA follows: TGTGCCACCAGCATGGGGGGGAGCGAAGACACAGATACGCAGTATTTT. It encodes CATSMGGSEDTDTQYF.

The genes are TRBV7-8 and TRBJ2-1; tentative D call: TRBD2 (8 bases). Germline V gene lookup returns CDR1 SGHVS and CDR2 FQNEAQ. This CDR3 region has 17 residues. Trimming took off 1 base at V and 13 bases at J, with 26 bases between the two ends. CDR3 in amino acids: CASSLGRGRASGGAQFF. For the CDR3, the DNA is TGTGCCAGCAGCTTAGGTAGGGGGCGCGCGAGCGGGGGTGCTCAGTTCTTC.

This clone has a single count. This chain links TRBV6-5 with TRBJ1-3; maybe TRBD1 (5 bases). CDR1 is MNHEY, CDR2 SVGAGI, per germline. Trimming took off 8 bases at V and 2 bases at J, with 10 bases between the two ends. The CDR3 spans 13 residues. The CDR3 nucleotides are TGTGCCAGCGCGGGACTCACTGGAAACACCATATATTTT. Translating it yields CASAGLTGNTIYF.

The chain employs TRBV7-3 and TRBJ2-3, with a weak D call TRBD2 (6 bases). The V end was cut by 0 bases, the J end by 1 base, with 8 bases between. CDR1 and CDR2 from the germline V gene are SGHTA and FQGTGA. CDR3 length equals 15 residues. The CDR3 reads CASSLTGGRTDTQYF. CDR3 DNA sequence: TGTGCCAGCAGCTTAACGGGGGGTCGCACAGATACGCAGTATTTT. Variable domain in full (rest from reference TRBV7-3 and TRBJ2-3): GAGVSQTPSNKVTEKGKYVELRCDPISGHTALYWYRQSLGQGPEFLIYFQGTGAADDSGLPNDRFFAVRPEGSVSTLKIQRTERGDSAVYLCASSLTGGRTDTQYFGPGTRLTVL.

A word on this clone: Other DNA variants within this sample encode the same CDR3. This sequence joins TRBV7-9 and TRBJ1-1; D is possibly TRBD1 (5 bases). The CDR3 consists of 14 residues. Germline loops: CDR1 SEHNR, CDR2 FQNEAQ (reference sequence). Trimming shortened V by 3 bases and J by 3 bases, and 11 bases separated the two germline ends. CDR3 amino acids: CASSLGQGHTEAFF. The DNA for the CDR3 is TGTGCCAGCAGCTTGGGGCAGGGCCACACTGAAGCTTTCTTT.

A remark on this clone: At one of its ends the junction is not consistent with the germline gene, which may arise from a read error. The V gene is TRBV5-4, the J gene TRBJ1-2, with a tentative D call TRBD1 (5 bases). This CDR3 region has 15 residues. Germline V lookup: CDR1 SGHNT, CDR2 YYREEE (reference sequence). CDR3 sequence: CASSLALGRDEGYIF. CDR3 sequence (DNA): TGTGCCAGCAGCTTGGCCTTGGGGAGGGACGAGGGCTACATCTTC. Filled out from reference TRBV5-4 and TRBJ1-2, the complete variable domain reads ETGVTQSPTHLIKTRGQQVTLRCSSQSGHNTVSWYQQALGQGPQFIFQYYREEENGRGNFPPRFSGLQFPNYSSELNVNALELDDSALYLCASSLALGRDEGYIFGSGTRLTVV.

This sequence joins TRBV28 and TRBJ1-2; D possibly corresponds to TRBD1 (6 bases). The CDR3 is 14 amino acids. Germline V gene data show CDR1 as MDHEN and CDR2 as SYDVKM. V was trimmed by 6 bases and J by 4 bases, leaving 15 bases between them. The DNA for the CDR3 is TGTGCCAGCAGCCTACCTGGACAGAGCTATGGCTACACCTTC. Its protein product is CASSLPGQSYGYTF.

V gene TRBV5-6 combines with J gene TRBJ2-5; D is perhaps TRBD2 (6 bases). The V end lost 0 bases, the J end lost 4 bases, and 10 bases lay between the germline ends. CDR1 is SGHDT, CDR2 YYEEEE, per germline. The CDR3 spans 14 residues. The CDR3 nucleotides are TGTGCCAGCAGCTTGGGGGCGGGGAGAGAGACCCAGTACTTC. Protein: CASSLGAGRETQYF.

As DNA, the CDR3 is TGTGCCAGCAGCTCGGGGGACACCTCGGGAGGAGAGACCCAGTACTTC. It specifies CASSSGDTSGGETQYF. V gene TRBV5-4 combines with J gene TRBJ2-5, with D maybe TRBD2 (7 bases). The CDR3 is 16 residues long. V was cut by 3 bases and J by 4 bases, with 19 bases left in between. Germline CDR1 and CDR2: SGHNT and YYREEE (reference sequence).